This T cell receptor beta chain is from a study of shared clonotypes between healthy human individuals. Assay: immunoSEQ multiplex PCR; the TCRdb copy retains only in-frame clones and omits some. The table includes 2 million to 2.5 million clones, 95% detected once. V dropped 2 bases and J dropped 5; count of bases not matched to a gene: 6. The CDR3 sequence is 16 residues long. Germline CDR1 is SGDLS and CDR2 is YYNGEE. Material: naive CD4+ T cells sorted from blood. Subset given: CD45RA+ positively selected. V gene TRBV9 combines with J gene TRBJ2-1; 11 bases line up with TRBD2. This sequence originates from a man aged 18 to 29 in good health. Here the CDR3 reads CASSVGGTSGNNEQFF. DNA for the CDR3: TGTGCCAGCAGCGTGGGGGGGACTAGCGGTAACAATGAGCAGTTCTTC.